This T cell receptor beta chain was obtained from a study of PD-L1 blockade in urothelial cancer. Study context: Patients arrived having already received 0 to 3 prior chemotherapy regimens. At 3 weeks (second dose) and 6 weeks after starting treatment, blood was analyzed.

CDR3 size: 15 residues. Per germline, CDR1 MNHNS and CDR2 SASEGT. With 6 bases clipped from V and 7 bases from J, the junction kept 9 bases outside the gene matches. Time point in this sample: pretreatment peripheral blood. The cohort comprised individuals with locally advanced or metastatic urothelial carcinoma. Between 1 and 8 samples, pretreatment and on-treatment, were given by each patient. Clones were sequenced by immunoSEQ multiplex PCR, and TCRdb holds only the in-frame ones, with some missing. Counted here are almost 50,000 clones, about 86% occurring once; the ten biggest clones make up approximately 2.9%.

J is TRBJ2-1 and V is TRBV6-1; 10 bases are a match to TRBD2. The material sequenced was PBMCs, taken around atezolizumab (anti-PD-L1) treatment. The sequence was collected from a man aged 70 or older with urothelial cancer. The CDR3, as DNA: TGTGCCAGCAGATCTCTAGCGGGGGCGAGGAATGAGCAGTTCTTC. Its protein product is CASRSLAGARNEQFF.